What follows are 5 T cell receptor beta chains derived from one specimen sequenced in a study of blood T cells in healthy people across ages. Combining a sample-barcoded 5' primer with a J-beta primer mix, a second PCR ran for about 6 to 12 cycles. TCRdb called the 5' RACE reads again in MiXCR, with one record for every CDR3 protein. The sample holds around 1,600,000 distinct CDR3 sequences, approximately 39% seen once. Input material: blood. Source of these receptors: a woman under 30 in good health.

This clonotype was picked up a small number of times. J is TRBJ2-4 and V is TRBV2; TRBD1 aligns across 9 bases. Germline V gene sequence: CDR1 SNHLY, CDR2 FYNNEI. The trim removed 6 bases at V and 2 bases at J, leaving 5 bases unmatched. The CDR3 loop spans 15 amino acids. The CDR3 DNA follows: TGTGCCAGCAGGGGGGACAGGGTGACCAAAAACATTCAGTACTTC. As protein: CASRGDRVTKNIQYF.

V usage is TRBV7-9 and J usage is TRBJ1-1; D is perhaps TRBD1 (6 bases). CDR1 is SEHNR and CDR2 is FQNEAQ in the germline V gene (reference sequence). CDR3 length: 12 amino acids. The V and J ends lost 6 bases and 5 bases respectively, with 10 bases between them. The CDR3 reads CASRTRGTEAFF. CDR3 DNA sequence: TGTGCCAGCAGGACTAGGGGGACTGAAGCTTTCTTT.

The V gene is TRBV7-8, the J gene TRBJ2-5, with D unclear. Trimming removed 8 bases from V and 11 bases from J, with 24 bases in between. The CDR3 loop spans 14 amino acids. Germline loops: CDR1 SGHVS, CDR2 FQNEAQ. CDR3 sequence: CASCAGSIYNEQYF. The CDR3 nucleotides read TGTGCCAGCTGCGCCGGGTCCATATACAATGAGCAGTACTTC.

This clonotype has a count of ten or more. The gene calls are TRBV29-1 and TRBJ2-1; D remains unclear. Germline assignment: CDR1 SQVTM and CDR2 ANQGSEA. Trimming pared 4 bases from V and 3 bases from J, leaving 13 bases between. This CDR3 region has 14 residues. CDR3 amino acids: CSVGVPPGYNEQFF. The DNA of the CDR3 is TGCAGCGTTGGGGTCCCACCCGGCTACAATGAGCAGTTCTTC.

This clonotype was detected a few times. This sequence joins TRBV27 and TRBJ2-1, with a weak D call TRBD2 (7 bases). Per the germline V gene, CDR1 is MNHEY and CDR2 is SMNVEV (reference sequence). Trimming cost V 7 bases and J 2 bases, with 15 bases left between them. This CDR3 spans 15 amino acids. CDR3 bases: TGTGCCAGCAATTATAGGGGGGGCACCTACAATGAGCAGTTCTTC. This encodes CASNYRGGTYNEQFF.